This T cell receptor (beta chain) was documented in a study of T cell responses to AZD1222 COVID-19 vaccine. Background on the study: The analysis combined second doses at about 4 or about 12 weeks.

Per the germline V gene, CDR1 is SGHNT and CDR2 is YYREEE (reference sequence). V gave up 4 bases and J gave up 1 base, with 8 bases separating them. The CDR3 has 13 amino acids. Clones were sequenced by immunoSEQ multiplex PCR, and TCRdb holds only the in-frame ones, with some missing. The table records 74,000 or so clones, approximately 84% of them present only once. The sample was peripheral blood, taken on day 0 of AZD1222 vaccination. The receptor was isolated from an adult in good health. The chain uses TRBV5-4 and TRBJ2-5; a possible D gene is TRBD1 (6 bases). The CDR3 protein is CASSRDTQETQYF. The CDR3 nucleotides are TGTGCCAGCAGCCGGGACACCCAAGAGACCCAGTACTTC. Supplemented by reference TRBV5-4 and TRBJ2-5, the full variable domain reads ETGVTQSPTHLIKTRGQQVTLRCSSQSGHNTVSWYQQALGQGPQFIFQYYREEENGRGNFPPRFSGLQFPNYSSELNVNALELDDSALYLCASSRDTQETQYFGPGTRLLVL.